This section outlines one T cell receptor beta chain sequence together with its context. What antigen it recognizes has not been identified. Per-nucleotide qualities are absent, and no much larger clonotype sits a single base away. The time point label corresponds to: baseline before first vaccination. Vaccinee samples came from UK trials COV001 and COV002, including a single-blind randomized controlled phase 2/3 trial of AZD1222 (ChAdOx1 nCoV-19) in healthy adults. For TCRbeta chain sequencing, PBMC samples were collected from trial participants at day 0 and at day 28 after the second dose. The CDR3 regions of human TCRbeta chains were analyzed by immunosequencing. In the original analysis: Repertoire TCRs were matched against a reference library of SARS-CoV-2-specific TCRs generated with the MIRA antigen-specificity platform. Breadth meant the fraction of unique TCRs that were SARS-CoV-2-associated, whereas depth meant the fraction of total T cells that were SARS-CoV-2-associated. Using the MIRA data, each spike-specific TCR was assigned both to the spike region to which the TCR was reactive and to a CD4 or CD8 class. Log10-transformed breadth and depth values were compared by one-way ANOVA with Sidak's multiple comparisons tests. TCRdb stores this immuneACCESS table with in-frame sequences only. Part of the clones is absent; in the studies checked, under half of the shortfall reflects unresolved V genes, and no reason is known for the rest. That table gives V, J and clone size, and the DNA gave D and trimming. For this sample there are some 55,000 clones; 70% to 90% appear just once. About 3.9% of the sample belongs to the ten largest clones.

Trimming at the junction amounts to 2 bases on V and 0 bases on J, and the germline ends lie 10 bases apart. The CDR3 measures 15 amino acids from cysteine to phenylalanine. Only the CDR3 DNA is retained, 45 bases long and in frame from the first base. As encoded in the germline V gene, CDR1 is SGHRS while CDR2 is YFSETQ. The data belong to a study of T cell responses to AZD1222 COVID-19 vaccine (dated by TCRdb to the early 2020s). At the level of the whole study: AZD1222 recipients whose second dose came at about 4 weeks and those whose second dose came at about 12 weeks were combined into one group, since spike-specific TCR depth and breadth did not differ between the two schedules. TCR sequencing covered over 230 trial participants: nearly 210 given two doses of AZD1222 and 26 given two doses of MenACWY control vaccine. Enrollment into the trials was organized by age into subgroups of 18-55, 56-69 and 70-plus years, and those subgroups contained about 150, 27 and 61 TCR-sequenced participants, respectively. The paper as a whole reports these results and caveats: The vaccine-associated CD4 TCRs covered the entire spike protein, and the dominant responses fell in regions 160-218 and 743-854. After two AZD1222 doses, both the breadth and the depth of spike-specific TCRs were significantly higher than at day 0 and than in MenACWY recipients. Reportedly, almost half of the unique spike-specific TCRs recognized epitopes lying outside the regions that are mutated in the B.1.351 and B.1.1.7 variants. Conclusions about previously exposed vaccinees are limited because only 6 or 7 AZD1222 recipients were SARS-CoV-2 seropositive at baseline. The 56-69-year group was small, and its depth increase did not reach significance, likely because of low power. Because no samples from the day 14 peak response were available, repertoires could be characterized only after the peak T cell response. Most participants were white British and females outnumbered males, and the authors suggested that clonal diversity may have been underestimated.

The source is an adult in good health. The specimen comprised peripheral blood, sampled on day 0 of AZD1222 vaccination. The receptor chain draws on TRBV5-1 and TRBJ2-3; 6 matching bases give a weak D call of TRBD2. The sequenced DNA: TGCGCCAGCAGCTTTGGGGGACTTAGCACAGATACGCAGTATTTT. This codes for CASSFGGLSTDTQYF.